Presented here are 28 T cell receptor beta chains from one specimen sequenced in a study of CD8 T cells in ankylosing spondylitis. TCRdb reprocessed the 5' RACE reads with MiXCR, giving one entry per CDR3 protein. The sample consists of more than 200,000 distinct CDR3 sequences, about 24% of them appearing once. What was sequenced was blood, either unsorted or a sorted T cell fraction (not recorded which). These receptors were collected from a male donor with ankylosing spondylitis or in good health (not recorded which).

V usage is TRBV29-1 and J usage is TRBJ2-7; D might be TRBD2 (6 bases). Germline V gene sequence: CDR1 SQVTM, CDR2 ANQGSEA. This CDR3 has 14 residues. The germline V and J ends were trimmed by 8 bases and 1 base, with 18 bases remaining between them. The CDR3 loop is CSIRSGTFSYEQYF. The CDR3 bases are TGCAGCATTCGATCAGGGACTTTTTCCTACGAGCAGTACTTC.

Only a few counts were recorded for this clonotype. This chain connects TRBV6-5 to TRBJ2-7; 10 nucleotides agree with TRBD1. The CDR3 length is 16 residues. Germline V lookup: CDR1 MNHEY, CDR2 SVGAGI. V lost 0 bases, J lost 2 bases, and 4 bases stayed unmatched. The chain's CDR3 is CASSYSTGGPTYEQYF. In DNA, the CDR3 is TGTGCCAGCAGTTACTCGACAGGGGGCCCGACCTACGAGCAGTACTTC.

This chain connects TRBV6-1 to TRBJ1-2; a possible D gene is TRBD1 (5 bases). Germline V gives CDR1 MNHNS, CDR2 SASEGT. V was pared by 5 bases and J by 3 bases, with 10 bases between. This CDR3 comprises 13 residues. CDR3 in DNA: TGTGCCAGCAGTCCACAGGATTACTATGGCTACACCTTC. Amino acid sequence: CASSPQDYYGYTF.

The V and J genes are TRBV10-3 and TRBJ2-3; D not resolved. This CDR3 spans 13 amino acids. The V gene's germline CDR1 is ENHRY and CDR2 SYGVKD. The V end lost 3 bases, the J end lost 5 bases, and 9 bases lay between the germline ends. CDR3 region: CAISDDPVDTQYF. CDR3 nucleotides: TGTGCCATCAGTGACGACCCGGTAGATACGCAGTATTTT.

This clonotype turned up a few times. CDR3: CSARGGDRVYNEQFF. CDR3 sequence (DNA): TGCAGTGCTAGAGGAGGGGACAGGGTCTACAATGAGCAGTTCTTC. The chain couples TRBV20-1 to TRBJ2-1; 9 bases fit TRBD1. V dropped 1 base and J dropped 3; count of bases not matched to a gene: 4. The CDR3 consists of 15 residues. Germline V lookup: CDR1 DFQATT, CDR2 SNEGSKA (reference sequence).

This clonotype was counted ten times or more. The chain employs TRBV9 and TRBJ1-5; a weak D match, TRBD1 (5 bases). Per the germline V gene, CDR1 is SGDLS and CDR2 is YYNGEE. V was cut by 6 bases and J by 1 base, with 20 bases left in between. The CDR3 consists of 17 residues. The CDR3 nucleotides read TGTGCCAGCAACCGGGACGGTGGTCTGGGGAGCAATCAGCCCCAGCATTTT. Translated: CASNRDGGLGSNQPQHF.

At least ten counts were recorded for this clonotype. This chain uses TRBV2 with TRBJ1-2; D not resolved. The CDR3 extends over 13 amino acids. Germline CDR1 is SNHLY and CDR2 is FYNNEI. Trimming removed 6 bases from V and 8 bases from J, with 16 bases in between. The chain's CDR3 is CASRLNLAGGYTF. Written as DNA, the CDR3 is TGTGCCAGCAGACTAAACCTAGCGGGGGGCTACACCTTC. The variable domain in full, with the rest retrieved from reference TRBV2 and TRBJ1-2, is EPEVTQTPSHQVTQMGQEVILRCVPISNHLYFYWYRQILGQKVEFLVSFYNNEISEKSEIFDDQFSVERPDGSNFTLKIRSTKLEDSAMYFCASRLNLAGGYTFGSGTRLTVV.

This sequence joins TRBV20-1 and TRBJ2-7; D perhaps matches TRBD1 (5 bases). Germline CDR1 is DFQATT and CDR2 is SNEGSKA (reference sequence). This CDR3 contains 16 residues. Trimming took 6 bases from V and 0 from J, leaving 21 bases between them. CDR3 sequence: CSADLWGGPSSYEQYF. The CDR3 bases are TGCAGTGCCGACCTCTGGGGCGGCCCGAGCTCCTACGAGCAGTACTTC.

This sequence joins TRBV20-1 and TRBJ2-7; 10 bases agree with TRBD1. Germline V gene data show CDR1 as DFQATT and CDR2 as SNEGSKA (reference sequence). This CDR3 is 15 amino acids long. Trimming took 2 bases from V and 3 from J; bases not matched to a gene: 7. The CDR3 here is CSARFPGTGVYEQYF. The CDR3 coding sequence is TGCAGTGCTAGATTCCCAGGGACAGGGGTCTACGAGCAGTACTTC.

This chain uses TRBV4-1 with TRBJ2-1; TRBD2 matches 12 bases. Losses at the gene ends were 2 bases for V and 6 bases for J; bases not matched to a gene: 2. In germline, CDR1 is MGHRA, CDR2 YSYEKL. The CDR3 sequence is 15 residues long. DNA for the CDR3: TGCGCCAGCAGCCAACTAGCGGGGGGGCGCAATGAGCAGTTCTTC. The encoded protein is CASSQLAGGRNEQFF.

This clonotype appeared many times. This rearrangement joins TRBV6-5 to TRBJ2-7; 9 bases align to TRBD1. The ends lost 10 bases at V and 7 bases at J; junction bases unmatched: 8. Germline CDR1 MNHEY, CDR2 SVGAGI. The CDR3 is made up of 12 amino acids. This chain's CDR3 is CATHRGREEQYF. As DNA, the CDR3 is TGTGCCACACACAGGGGGCGTGAAGAGCAGTACTTC.

CDR3 nucleotide sequence: TGCAGTGCTAGAGAACCCGGGTCCTACGAGCAGTACTTC. This codes for CSAREPGSYEQYF. The chain combines TRBV20-1 with TRBJ2-7, with unresolved D. Germline lookup yields CDR1 DFQATT and CDR2 SNEGSKA (reference sequence). This CDR3 comprises 13 residues. Trimming pared 0 bases from V and 1 base from J, leaving 7 bases between.

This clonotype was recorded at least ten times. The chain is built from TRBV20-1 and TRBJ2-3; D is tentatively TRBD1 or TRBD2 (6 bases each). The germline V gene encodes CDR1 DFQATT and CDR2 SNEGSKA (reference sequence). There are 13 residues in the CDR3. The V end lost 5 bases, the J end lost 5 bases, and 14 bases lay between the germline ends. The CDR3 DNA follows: TGCAGTGCTGCGGGGACACGGGGAGATACGCAGTATTTT. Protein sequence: CSAAGTRGDTQYF.

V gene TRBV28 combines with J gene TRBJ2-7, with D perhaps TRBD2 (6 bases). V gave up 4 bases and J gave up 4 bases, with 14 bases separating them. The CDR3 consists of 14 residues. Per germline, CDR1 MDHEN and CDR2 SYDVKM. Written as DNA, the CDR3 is TGTGCCAGCAGTTGGTCGGGGGTCATATACGAGCAGTACTTC. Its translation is CASSWSGVIYEQYF.

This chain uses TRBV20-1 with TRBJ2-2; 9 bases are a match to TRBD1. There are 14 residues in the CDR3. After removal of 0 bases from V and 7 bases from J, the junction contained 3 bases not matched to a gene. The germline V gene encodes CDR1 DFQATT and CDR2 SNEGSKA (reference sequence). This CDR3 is CSAREGQGSGELFF. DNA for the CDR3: TGCAGTGCTAGAGAGGGACAGGGAAGCGGGGAGCTGTTTTTT.

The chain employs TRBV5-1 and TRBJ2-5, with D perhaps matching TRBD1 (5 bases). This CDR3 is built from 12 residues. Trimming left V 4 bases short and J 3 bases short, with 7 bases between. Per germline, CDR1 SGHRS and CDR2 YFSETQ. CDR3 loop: CASSQTEETQYF. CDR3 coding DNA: TGCGCCAGCAGCCAGACAGAAGAGACCCAGTACTTC. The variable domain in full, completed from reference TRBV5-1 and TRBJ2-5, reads KAGVTQTPRYLIKTRGQQVTLSCSPISGHRSVSWYQQTPGQGLQFLFEYFSETQRNKGNFPGRFSGRQFSNSRSEMNVSTLELGDSALYLCASSQTEETQYFGPGTRLLVL.

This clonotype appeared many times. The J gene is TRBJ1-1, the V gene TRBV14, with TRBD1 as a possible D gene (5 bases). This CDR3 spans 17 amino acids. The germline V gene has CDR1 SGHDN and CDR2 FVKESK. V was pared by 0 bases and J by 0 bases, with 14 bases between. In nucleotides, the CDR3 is TGTGCCAGCAGCCAAGAGGAGGAGGGGTGGCTGAACACTGAAGCTTTCTTT. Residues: CASSQEEEGWLNTEAFF.

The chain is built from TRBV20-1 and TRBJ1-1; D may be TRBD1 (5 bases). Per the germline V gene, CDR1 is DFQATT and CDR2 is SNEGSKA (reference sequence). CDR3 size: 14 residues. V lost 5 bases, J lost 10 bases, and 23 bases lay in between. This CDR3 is CSASPGGAGLIAFF. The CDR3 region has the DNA TGCAGTGCTTCACCTGGTGGGGCAGGGCTAATAGCTTTCTTT.

This CDR3 is CASITTGGRETQYF. The CDR3, as DNA: TGTGCCAGCATTACCACCGGGGGGAGAGAGACCCAGTACTTC. The chain joins TRBV12-3 or TRBV12-4 to TRBJ2-5, with TRBD2 identical over 7 bases. Germline trimming cut 7 bases from V and 4 bases from J; bases unmatched to any gene: 9. The CDR3 spans 14 residues.

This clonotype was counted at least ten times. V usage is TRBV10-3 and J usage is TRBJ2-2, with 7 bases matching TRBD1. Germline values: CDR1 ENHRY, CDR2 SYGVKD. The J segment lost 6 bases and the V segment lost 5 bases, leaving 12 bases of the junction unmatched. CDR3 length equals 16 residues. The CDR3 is CAISSDRAAVAGELFF. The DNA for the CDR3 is TGTGCCATCAGTTCCGACAGGGCGGCCGTCGCCGGGGAGCTGTTTTTT.

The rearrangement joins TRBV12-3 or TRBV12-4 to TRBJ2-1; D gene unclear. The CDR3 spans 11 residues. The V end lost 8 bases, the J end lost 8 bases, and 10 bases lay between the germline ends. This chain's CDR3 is CASANGDEQFF. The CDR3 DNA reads TGTGCCAGCGCCAATGGGGATGAGCAGTTCTTC.

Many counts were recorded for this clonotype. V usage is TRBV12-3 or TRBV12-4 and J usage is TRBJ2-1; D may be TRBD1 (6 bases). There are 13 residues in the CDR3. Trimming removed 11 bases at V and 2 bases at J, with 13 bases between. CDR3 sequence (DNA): TGTGCCTCCCAGGGGAGCGCCTACAATGAGCAGTTCTTC. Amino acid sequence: CASQGSAYNEQFF.

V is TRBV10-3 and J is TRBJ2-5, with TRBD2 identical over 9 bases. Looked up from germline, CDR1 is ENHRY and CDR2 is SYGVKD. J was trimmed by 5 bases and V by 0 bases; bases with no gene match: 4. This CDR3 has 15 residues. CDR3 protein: CAISESAGGRETQYF. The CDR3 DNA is TGTGCCATCAGTGAGTCAGCGGGGGGACGGGAGACCCAGTACTTC.

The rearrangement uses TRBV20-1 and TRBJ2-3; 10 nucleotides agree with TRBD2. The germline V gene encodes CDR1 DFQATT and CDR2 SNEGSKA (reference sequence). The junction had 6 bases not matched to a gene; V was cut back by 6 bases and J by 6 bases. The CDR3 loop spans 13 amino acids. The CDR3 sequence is CSAASGGGDTQYF. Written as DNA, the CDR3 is TGCAGTGCGGCTAGCGGGGGTGGGGATACGCAGTATTTT.

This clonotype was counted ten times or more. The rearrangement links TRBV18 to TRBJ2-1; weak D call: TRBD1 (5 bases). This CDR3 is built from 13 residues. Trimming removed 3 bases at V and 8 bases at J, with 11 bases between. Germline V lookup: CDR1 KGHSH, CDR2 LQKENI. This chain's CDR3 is CASSPWTRDEQFF. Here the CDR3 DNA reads TGTGCCAGCTCACCTTGGACCAGGGATGAGCAGTTCTTC.

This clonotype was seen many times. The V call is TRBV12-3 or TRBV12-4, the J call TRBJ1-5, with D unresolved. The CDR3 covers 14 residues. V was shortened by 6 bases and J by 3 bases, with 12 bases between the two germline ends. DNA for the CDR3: TGTGCCAGCAGCCACGGCGGAGACAATCAGCCCCAGCATTTT. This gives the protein CASSHGGDNQPQHF.

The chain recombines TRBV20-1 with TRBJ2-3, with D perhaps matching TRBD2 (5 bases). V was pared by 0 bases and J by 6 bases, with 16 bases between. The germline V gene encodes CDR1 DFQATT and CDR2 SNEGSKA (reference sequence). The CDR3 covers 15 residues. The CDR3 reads CSARDPLRGLDTQYF. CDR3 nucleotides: TGCAGTGCTAGAGACCCCCTTAGAGGGCTCGATACGCAGTATTTT.

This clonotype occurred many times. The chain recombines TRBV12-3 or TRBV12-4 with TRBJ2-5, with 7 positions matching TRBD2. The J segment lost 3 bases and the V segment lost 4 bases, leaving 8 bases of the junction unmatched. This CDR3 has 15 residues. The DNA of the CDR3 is TGTGCCAGCAGTTATCGGCTAGCGGCAAAAGAGACCCAGTACTTC. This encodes CASSYRLAAKETQYF.